The present entry profiles one TCR beta chain with its context. This clone was observed once. This clone's antigen is unknown. No per-base quality is available; no much larger clone lies one base away. Using the deep immunoSEQ assay, TCR CDR3 regions were amplified from genomic DNA by multiplex PCR. For each cell subset, the extracted genomic DNA was distributed evenly across all wells of several immunoSEQ 96-well plates, and each plate served as one replicate. For sorted subsets, each replicate PCR was loaded with roughly 0.2 ug genomic DNA, equivalent to approximately 33,000 T cell genomes. Purified libraries were quantified with a Qubit 3.0 fluorometer, sized on a Bioanalyzer 2100, and re-quantified with the KAPA Library Quantification kit. A separate single-read 150-cycle Illumina NextSeq 550 flow cell was used to sequence each immunoSEQ 96-well plate. As for the authors' bioinformatics: Because the immunoSEQ output held only junctional sequences and lacked quality scores, the filtering could not match the filtering applied to full-length reads. To assign V/J genes and CDR3, sequences were annotated against IMGT germline references using PyIR, a Python wrapper for IgBLAST v1.9. Reads with weak V/J assignments (E-value above 1e-6), missing CDR3, stop codons, out-of-frame junctions, or ambiguous translated residues were removed. A V3J clonotype was defined by an identical inferred V gene, J gene, and CDR3 amino acid sequence. To compute the percentage overlap between repertoires, the number of shared unique clonotypes was divided by the size of the smaller repertoire. Richness of each repertoire was evaluated using RTK rarefaction, the Chao1 estimator, and Recon v2.1 estimates of unobserved clonotypes. OLGA was used to compute generation probabilities for all TCRbeta clonotypes that the gDNA method yielded from a few donors. TCRdb took this table from immuneACCESS and kept in-frame rearrangements with V and J called. Such tables lack part of the clones; where checked against another copy, unresolved V genes explain under half of the gap, and the rest is unexplained. That table gives V, J and clone size, and the DNA gave D and trimming. Within this sample are over 1.5 million clones, with about 98% of them counted one time only. The ten biggest clones cover 0.4% to 0.55% of the sample.

The data are from a study of shared clonotypes between healthy human individuals (dated by TCRdb to between 2020 and 2021). Some background on the complete study: A couple of women and three men aged 18 to 49 years were included in the cohort. For each donor, CD4 naive and CD4 memory were each run on three plates, CD8 naive on two plates, and CD8 memory on one plate. The study deeply sequenced blood TCR repertoires of about 5 healthy adults to estimate repertoire size and the extent of clonotype sharing between individuals. To increase sequencing depth and limit assay-specific biases, different laboratories used diverse techniques to prepare libraries and sequence TCR repertoires. Between about 0.8 and 9 billion PBMCs per donor were obtained by leukapheresis. Overall study results and their limits: Clonotypes shared by all four sorted-subset donors showed higher generation probabilities than non-shared clonotypes. Sampling was limited to blood, and TCR repertoires in tissue likely differ from TCR repertoires in blood. Rarefaction of sorted-subset datasets indicated incomplete sequencing despite the large sequencing depth. Estimated clonotype richness was generally larger for naive than for memory subsets. Because the study included a small number of donors, the genetic and exposure-history diversity represented was limited. Pairwise subsampling indicated that sequencing depth was expected to affect the degree of clonotype sharing among donors. Across four donors, about 5.2% of naive CD4, roughly 3.8% of naive CD8, about 2% of memory CD4, and about 0.4% of memory CD8 clonotypes were shared.

The CDR3 has 16 amino acids, counting the end cysteine and phenylalanine. This entry keeps only the CDR3 DNA: 48 bases, framed from base 1. V and J lose 3 bases and 2 bases, and a span of 17 bases separates them. Reading the germline V gene gives CDR1 SGHDN and CDR2 FVKESK. Healthy HIV-negative adults with no recently reported acute infections or vaccinations were included as donors. Only Caucasian adults living in Nashville, Tennessee, USA were represented among the donors. Magnetic negative selection was used to enrich CD4+ T cells, after which naive cells were positively selected on CD45RA and the negative fraction became the memory subset. Blood was collected by leukapheresis, and PBMCs were isolated by Ficoll-Histopaque density gradient centrifugation and then cryopreserved in liquid nitrogen vapor phase. Analytical flow cytometry was used to check the purity and quantity of each magnetically sorted T cell population. Genomic DNA was isolated from each sorted fraction and quantified by UV absorbance on a Nanodrop 2000c.

The sequence was obtained from a man aged 30-40 years in good health. The chain was built from TRBV14 and TRBJ2-7, with no confident D gene call. Sample: naive CD4+ T cells sorted from blood. The sample's cell subset or site label, in plain terms: CD45RA+ positively selected. This receptor has the CDR3 CASSQIGPLETYEQYF. The nucleotide sequence is given as TGTGCCAGCAGCCAGATAGGCCCCTTGGAAACCTACGAGCAGTACTTC. Where the CDR3 stops, the reference TRBV14 and TRBJ2-7 genes take over; the full variable domain is EAGVTQFPSHSVIEKGQTVTLRCDPISGHDNLYWYRRVMGKEIKFLLHFVKESKQDESGMPNNRFLAERTGGTYSTLKVQPAELEDSGVYFCASSQIGPLETYEQYFGPGTRLTVT.